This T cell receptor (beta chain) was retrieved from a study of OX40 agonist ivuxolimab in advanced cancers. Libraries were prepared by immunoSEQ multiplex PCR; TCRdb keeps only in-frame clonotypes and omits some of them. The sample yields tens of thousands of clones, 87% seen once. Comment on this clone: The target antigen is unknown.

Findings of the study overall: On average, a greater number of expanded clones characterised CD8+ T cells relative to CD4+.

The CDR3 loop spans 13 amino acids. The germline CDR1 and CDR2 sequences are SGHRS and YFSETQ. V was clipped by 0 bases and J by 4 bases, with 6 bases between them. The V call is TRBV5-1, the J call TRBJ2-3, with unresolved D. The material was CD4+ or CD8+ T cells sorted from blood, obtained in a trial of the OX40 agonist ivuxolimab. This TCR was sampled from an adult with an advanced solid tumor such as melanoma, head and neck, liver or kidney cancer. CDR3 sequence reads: CASSLGRSDTQYF. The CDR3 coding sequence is TGCGCCAGCAGCTTGGGTAGATCAGATACGCAGTATTTT.